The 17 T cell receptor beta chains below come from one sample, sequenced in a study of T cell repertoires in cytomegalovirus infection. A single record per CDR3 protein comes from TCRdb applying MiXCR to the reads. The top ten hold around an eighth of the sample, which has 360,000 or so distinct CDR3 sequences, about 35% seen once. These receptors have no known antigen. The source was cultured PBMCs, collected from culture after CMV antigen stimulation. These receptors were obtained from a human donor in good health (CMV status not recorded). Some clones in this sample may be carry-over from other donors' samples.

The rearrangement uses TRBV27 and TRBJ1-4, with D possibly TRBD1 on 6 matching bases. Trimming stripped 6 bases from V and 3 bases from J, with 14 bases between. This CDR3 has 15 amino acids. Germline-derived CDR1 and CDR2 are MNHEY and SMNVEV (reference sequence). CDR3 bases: TGTGCCAGCAGGCAAAGGACAGTCCCTAATGAAAAACTGTTTTTT. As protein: CASRQRTVPNEKLFF.

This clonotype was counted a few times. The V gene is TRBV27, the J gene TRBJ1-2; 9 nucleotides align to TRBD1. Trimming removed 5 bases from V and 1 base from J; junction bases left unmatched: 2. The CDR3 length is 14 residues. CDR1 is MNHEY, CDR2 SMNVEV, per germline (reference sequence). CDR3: CASSVDRGNYGYTF. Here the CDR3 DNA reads TGTGCCAGCAGTGTGGACAGGGGTAACTATGGCTACACCTTC.

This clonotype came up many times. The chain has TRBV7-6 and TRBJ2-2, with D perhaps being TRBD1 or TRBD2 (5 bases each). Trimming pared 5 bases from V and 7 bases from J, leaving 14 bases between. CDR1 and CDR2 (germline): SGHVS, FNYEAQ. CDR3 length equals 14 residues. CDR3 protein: CASSPGPDFGELFF. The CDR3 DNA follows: TGTGCCAGCAGCCCGGGACCTGATTTCGGGGAGCTGTTTTTT. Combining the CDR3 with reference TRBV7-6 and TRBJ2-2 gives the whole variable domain GAGVSQSPRYKVTKRGQDVALRCDPISGHVSLYWYRQALGQGPEFLTYFNYEAQQDKSGLPNDRFSAERPEGSISTLTIQRTEQRDSAMYRCASSPGPDFGELFFGEGSRLTVL.

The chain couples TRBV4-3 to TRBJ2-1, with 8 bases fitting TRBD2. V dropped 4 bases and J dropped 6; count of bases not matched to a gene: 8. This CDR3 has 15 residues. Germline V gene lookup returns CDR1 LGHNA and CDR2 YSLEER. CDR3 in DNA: TGCGCCAGCAGCCGGGAAGCGGGAGTAGTCAATGAGCAGTTCTTC. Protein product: CASSREAGVVNEQFF.

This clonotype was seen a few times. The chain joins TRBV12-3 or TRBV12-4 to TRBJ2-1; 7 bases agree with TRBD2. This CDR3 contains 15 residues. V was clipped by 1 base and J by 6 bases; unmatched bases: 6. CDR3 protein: CASSLGTSVVNEQFF. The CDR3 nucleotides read TGTGCCAGCAGTTTAGGGACTAGTGTTGTCAATGAGCAGTTCTTC.

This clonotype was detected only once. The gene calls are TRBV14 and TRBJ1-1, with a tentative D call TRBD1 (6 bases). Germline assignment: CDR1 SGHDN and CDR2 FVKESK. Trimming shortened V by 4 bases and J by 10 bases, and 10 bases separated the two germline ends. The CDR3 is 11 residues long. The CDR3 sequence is CASSRTDLAFF. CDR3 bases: TGTGCCAGCAGCCGGACAGACTTAGCTTTCTTT.

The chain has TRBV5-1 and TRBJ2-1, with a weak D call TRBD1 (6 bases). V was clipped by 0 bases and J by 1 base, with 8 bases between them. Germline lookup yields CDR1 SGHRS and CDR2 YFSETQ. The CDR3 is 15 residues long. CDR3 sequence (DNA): TGCGCCAGCAGCTTGGAACAGGGATCCTACAATGAGCAGTTCTTC. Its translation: CASSLEQGSYNEQFF. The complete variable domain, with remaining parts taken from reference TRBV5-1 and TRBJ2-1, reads KAGVTQTPRYLIKTRGQQVTLSCSPISGHRSVSWYQQTPGQGLQFLFEYFSETQRNKGNFPGRFSGRQFSNSRSEMNVSTLELGDSALYLCASSLEQGSYNEQFFGPGTRLTVL.

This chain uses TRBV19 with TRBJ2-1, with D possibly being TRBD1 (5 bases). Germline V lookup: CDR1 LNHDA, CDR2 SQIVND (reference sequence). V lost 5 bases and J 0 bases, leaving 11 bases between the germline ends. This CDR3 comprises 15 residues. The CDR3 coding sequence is TGTGCCAGTAGTCGACAGAAAAGCTCCTACAATGAGCAGTTCTTC. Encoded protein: CASSRQKSSYNEQFF. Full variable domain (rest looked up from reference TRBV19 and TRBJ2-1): DGGITQSPKYLFRKEGQNVTLSCEQNLNHDAMYWYRQDPGQGLRLIYYSQIVNDFQKGDIAEGYSVSREKKESFPLTVTSAQKNPTAFYLCASSRQKSSYNEQFFGPGTRLTVL.

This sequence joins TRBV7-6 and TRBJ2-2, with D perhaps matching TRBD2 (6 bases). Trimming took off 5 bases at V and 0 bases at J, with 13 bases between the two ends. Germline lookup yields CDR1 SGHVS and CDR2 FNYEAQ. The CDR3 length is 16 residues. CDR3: CASSPYSGTNTGELFF. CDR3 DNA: TGTGCCAGCAGCCCCTATAGCGGTACGAACACCGGGGAGCTGTTTTTT.

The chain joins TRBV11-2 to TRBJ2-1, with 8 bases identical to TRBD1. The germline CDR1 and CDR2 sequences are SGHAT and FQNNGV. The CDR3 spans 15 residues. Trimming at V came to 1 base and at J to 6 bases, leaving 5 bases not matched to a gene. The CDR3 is CASSLGLTGGNEQFF. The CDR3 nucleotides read TGTGCCAGCAGCTTAGGCCTAACAGGGGGCAATGAGCAGTTCTTC.

The CDR3 sequence is CASSYSHSGNTIYF. As DNA, the CDR3 is TGTGCCAGCAGTTACAGTCACTCTGGAAACACCATATATTTT. This rearrangement joins TRBV6-5 to TRBJ1-3; D uncertain. The CDR3 has 14 amino acids. The germline V gene encodes CDR1 MNHEY and CDR2 SVGAGI. Trimming pared 2 bases from V and 0 bases from J, leaving 5 bases between.

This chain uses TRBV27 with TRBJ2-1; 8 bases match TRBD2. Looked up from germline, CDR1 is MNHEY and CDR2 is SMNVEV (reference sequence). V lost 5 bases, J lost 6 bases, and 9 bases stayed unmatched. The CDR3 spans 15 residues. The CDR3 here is CASSDGTRVFNEQFF. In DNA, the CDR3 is TGTGCCAGCAGTGACGGGACTAGGGTCTTCAATGAGCAGTTCTTC.

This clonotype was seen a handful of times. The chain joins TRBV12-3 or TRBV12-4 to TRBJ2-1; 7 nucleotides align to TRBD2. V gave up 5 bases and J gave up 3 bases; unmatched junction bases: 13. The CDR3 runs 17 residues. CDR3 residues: CASSAISGTNDYNEQFF. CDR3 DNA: TGTGCCAGCAGTGCCATCTCCGGGACTAACGACTACAATGAGCAGTTCTTC.

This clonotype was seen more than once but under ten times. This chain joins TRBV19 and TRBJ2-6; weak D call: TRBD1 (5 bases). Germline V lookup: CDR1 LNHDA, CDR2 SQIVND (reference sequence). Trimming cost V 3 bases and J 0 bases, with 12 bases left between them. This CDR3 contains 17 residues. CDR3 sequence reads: CASSIGQNRSGANVLTF. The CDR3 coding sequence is TGTGCCAGTAGTATCGGACAAAATCGCTCTGGGGCCAACGTCCTGACTTTC.

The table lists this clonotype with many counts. CDR3 protein: CASSPGSITGELFF. In DNA, the CDR3 is TGTGCCAGCAGCCCAGGGTCGATCACCGGGGAGCTGTTTTTT. This chain connects TRBV7-2 to TRBJ2-2, with D possibly matching TRBD1 (5 bases). With 5 bases removed from V and 4 bases from J, the gap between germline ends came to 11 bases. The CDR3 runs 14 residues. Per germline, CDR1 SGHTA and CDR2 FQGNSA.

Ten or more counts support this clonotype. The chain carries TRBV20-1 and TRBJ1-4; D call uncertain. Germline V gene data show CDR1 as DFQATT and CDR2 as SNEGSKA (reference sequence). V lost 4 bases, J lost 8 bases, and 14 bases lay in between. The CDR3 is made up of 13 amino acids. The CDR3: CSAMTDQGEKLFF. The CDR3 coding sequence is TGCAGTGCTATGACGGACCAAGGGGAAAAACTGTTTTTT.

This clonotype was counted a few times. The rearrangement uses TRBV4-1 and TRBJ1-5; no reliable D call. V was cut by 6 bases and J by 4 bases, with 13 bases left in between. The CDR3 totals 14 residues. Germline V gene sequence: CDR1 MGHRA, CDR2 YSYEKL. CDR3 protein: CASSYAAENQPQHF. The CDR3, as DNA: TGCGCCAGCAGTTATGCGGCAGAGAATCAGCCCCAGCATTTT.